Described below is a single T cell receptor (beta chain) sequence and its context. In the study's own analysis: Amplification of reference gene primers was used by the study to estimate nucleated cell counts. Assay used: immunoSEQ multiplex PCR; TCRdb lists only in-frame clones, some missing. That table supplies the V and J calls and clone size; D and trimming were determined from the DNA. The sample lists some 300,000 clones, 90% to 95% occurring once. Individuals in the exposed group had encountered a COVID-19 case within 2 weeks preceding study entry. This sample stems from a study of blood T cell repertoires in COVID-19. Whole-study context: The United States, Italy and Spain provided the acute and convalescent COVID-19 samples.

Looked up from germline, CDR1 is SGDLS and CDR2 is YYNGEE. The CDR3 runs to 13 residues. Trimming removed 3 bases from V and 3 bases from J, with 10 bases in between. Sample: PBMCs or T cells enriched from blood (not recorded which). The chain couples TRBV9 to TRBJ2-7; D might be TRBD1 (6 bases). This clonotype was sampled from a woman in her twenties or thirties who had been exposed to COVID-19. Written as DNA, the CDR3 is TGTGCCAGCAGCGATGACAGGTTCTACGAGCAGTACTTC. Its protein product is CASSDDRFYEQYF.